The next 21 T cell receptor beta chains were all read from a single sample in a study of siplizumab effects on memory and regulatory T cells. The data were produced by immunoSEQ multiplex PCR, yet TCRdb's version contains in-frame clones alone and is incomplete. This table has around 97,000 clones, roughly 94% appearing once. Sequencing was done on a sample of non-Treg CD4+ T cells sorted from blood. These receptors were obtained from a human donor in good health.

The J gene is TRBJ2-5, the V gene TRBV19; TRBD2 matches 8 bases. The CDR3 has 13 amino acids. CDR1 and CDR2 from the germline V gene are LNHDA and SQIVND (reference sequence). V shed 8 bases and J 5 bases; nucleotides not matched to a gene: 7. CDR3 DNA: TGTGCCAGTTTGCCGGGAGGGCCGGAGACCCAGTACTTC. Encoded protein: CASLPGGPETQYF. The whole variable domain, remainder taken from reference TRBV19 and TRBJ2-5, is DGGITQSPKYLFRKEGQNVTLSCEQNLNHDAMYWYRQDPGQGLRLIYYSQIVNDFQKGDIAEGYSVSREKKESFPLTVTSAQKNPTAFYLCASLPGGPETQYFGPGTRLLVL.

As DNA, the CDR3 is TGCAGCGTTGGACCGCGCAACACCGGGGAGCTGTTTTTT. This encodes CSVGPRNTGELFF. The chain employs TRBV29-1 and TRBJ2-2, with D unclear. The CDR3 covers 13 residues. CDR1 SQVTM and CDR2 ANQGSEA come from the germline V gene. V lost 4 bases, J lost 2 bases, and 8 bases lay in between.

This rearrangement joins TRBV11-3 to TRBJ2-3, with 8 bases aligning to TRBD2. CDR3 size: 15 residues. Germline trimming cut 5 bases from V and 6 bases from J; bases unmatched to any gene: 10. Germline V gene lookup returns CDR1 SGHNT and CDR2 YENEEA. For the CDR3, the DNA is TGTGCCAGCAGCCACCGCGTAGCGGGAAAGGATACGCAGTATTTT. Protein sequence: CASSHRVAGKDTQYF.

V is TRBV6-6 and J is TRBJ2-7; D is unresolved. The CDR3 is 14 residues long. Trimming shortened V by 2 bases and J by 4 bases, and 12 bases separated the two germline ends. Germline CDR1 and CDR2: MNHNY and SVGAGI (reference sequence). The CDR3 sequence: CASSYGRQQYEQYF. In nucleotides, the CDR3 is TGTGCCAGCAGTTACGGCAGACAACAATACGAGCAGTACTTC.

CDR3 nucleotides: TGTGCCAGCAGTCGCAGACAGGGTTCTCACTACGAGCAGTACTTC. Amino acids: CASSRRQGSHYEQYF. The genes are TRBV6-5 and TRBJ2-7; 7 nucleotides line up with TRBD1. V lost 5 bases and J lost 3; bases outside the gene matches: 10. The germline V gene encodes CDR1 MNHEY and CDR2 SVGAGI. The length of the CDR3 is 15 residues.

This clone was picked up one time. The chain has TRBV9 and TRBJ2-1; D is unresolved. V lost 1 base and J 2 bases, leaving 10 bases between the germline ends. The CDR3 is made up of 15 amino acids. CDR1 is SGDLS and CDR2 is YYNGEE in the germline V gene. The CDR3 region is CASSVLDPPYNEQFF. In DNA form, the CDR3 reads TGTGCCAGCAGCGTATTAGACCCCCCCTACAATGAGCAGTTCTTC.

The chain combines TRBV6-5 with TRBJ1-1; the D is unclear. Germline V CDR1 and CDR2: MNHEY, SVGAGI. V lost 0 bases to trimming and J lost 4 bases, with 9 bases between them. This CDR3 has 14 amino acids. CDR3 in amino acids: CASSYSSSVTEAFF. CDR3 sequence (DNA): TGTGCCAGCAGTTACTCGTCTAGTGTCACTGAAGCTTTCTTT.

The CDR3 loop is CASSQTGLNTEAFF. CDR3 nucleotide sequence: TGTGCCAGCAGTCAAACAGGGCTGAACACTGAAGCTTTCTTT. The chain recombines TRBV25-1 with TRBJ1-1; the D gene is possibly TRBD1 (6 bases). The germline gives CDR1 MGHDK, CDR2 SYGVNS. The CDR3 has 14 amino acids. V lost 5 bases and J 0 bases, leaving 10 bases between the germline ends.

The CDR3 nucleotides read TGTGCCAGCTGGGGGATTCCTAACTATGGCTACACCTTC. The encoded protein is CASWGIPNYGYTF. This sequence joins TRBV27 and TRBJ1-2, with D possibly TRBD1 on 5 matching bases. Germline V gene sequence: CDR1 MNHEY, CDR2 SMNVEV (reference sequence). The CDR3 is 13 amino acids. Trimming shortened V by 8 bases and J by 0 bases, and 10 bases separated the two germline ends.

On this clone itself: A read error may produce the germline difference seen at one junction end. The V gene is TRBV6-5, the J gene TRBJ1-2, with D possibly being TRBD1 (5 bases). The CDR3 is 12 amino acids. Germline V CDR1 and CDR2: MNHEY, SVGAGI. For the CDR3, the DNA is TGTGCCAGCATGGCCGGCGGGGGGGGATGGAATTTC. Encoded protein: CASMAGGGGWNF.

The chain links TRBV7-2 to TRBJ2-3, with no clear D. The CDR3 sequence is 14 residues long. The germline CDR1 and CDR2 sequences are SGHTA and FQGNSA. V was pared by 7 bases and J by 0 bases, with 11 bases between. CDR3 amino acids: CASKSVISTDTQYF. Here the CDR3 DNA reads TGTGCCAGCAAAAGCGTAATCAGCACAGATACGCAGTATTTT.

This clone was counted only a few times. The CDR3 DNA reads as TGTGCCAGTAGTCCGGACAGGCCGAGCAATCAGCCCCAGCATTTT. Its translation: CASSPDRPSNQPQHF. This chain uses TRBV19 with TRBJ1-5, with 7 positions matching TRBD1. The CDR3 extends over 15 amino acids. Germline trimming cut 5 bases from V and 1 base from J; bases unmatched to any gene: 5. CDR1 is LNHDA, CDR2 SQIVND, per germline (reference sequence).

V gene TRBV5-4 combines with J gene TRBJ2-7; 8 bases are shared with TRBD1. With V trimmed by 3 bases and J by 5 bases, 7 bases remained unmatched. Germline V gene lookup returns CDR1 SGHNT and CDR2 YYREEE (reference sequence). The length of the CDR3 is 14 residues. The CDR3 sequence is CASSSRRTGNEQYF. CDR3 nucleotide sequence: TGTGCCAGCAGCTCAAGGCGGACAGGGAACGAGCAGTACTTC.

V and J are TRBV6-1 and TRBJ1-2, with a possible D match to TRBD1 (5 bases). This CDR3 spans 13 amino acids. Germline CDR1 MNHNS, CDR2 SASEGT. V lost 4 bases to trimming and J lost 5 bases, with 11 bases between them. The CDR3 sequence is CASSANPGYGYTF. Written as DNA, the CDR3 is TGTGCCAGCAGTGCCAATCCAGGGTATGGCTACACCTTC.

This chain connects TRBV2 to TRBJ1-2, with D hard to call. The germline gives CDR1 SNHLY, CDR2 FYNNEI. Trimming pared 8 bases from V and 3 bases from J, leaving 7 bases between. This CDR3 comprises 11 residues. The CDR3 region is CASRPDYGYTF. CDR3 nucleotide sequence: TGTGCCAGCCGGCCCGACTATGGCTACACCTTC.

The CDR3 nucleotides are TGTGCCAGCAGCTCTCCTAGCGGGAGCTGGGAGCAGTACTTC. Encoded protein: CASSSPSGSWEQYF. The chain combines TRBV7-2 with TRBJ2-7, with 10 bases aligning to TRBD2. Trimming cost V 4 bases and J 7 bases; bases outside gene matches: 7. Germline assignment: CDR1 SGHTA and CDR2 FQGNSA. CDR3 length equals 14 residues.

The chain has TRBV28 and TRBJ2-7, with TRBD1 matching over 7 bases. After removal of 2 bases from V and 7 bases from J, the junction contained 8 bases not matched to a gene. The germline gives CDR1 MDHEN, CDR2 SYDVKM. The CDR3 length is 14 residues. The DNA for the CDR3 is TGTGCCAGCAGTTTAAGCATCACAGGGGAAGAGCAGTACTTC. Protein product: CASSLSITGEEQYF. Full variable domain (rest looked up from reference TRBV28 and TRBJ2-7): DVKVTQSSRYLVKRTGEKVFLECVQDMDHENMFWYRQDPGLGLRLIYFSYDVKMKEKGDIPEGYSVSREKKERFSLILESASTNQTSMYLCASSLSITGEEQYFGPGTRLTVT.

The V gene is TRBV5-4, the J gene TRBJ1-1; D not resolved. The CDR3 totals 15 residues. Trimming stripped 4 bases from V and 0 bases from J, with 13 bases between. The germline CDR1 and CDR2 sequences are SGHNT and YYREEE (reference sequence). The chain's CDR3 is CASSAPGRMNTEAFF. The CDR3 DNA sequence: TGTGCCAGCAGCGCTCCGGGCCGAATGAACACTGAAGCTTTCTTT.

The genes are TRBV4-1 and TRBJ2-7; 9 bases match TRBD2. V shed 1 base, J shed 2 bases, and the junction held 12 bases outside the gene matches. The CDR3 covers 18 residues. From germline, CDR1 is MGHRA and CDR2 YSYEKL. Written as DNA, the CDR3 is TGCGCCAGCAGCCAAGTGGGCTTTTGGCGGGAGGGGGCCTACGAGCAGTACTTC. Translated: CASSQVGFWREGAYEQYF.

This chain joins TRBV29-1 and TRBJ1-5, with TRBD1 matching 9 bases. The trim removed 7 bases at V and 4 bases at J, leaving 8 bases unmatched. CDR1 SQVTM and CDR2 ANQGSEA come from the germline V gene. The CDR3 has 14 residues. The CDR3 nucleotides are TGCAGCGCTACACTTGGGACAGGGAATCAGCCCCAGCATTTT. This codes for CSATLGTGNQPQHF.

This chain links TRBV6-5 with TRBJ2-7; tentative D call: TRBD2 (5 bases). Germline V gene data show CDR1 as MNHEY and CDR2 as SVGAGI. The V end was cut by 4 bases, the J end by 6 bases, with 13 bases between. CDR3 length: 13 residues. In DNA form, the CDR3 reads TGTGCCAGCAGTTCGGGGTTTATGAGCGAGCAGTACTTC. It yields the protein CASSSGFMSEQYF.